This entry lists 9 T cell receptor beta chains sequenced from one sample in a study of OX40 agonist ivuxolimab in advanced cancers. Library method: the immunoSEQ multiplex PCR assay. TCRdb provides this immuneACCESS table in a form limited to in-frame rearrangements. Some clones are lacking; in checked studies, under half of them reflect an unresolved V gene, and why the rest are absent is not known. This sample holds 75,000 to 80,000 clones; 84% were observed only once. The top ten clonotypes cover around 7.5% of the sample. The sequencing here drew on CD4+ or CD8+ T cells sorted from blood, taken in a trial of the OX40 agonist ivuxolimab. The source of these receptors is an adult with an advanced solid tumor such as melanoma, head and neck, liver or kidney cancer.

This chain links TRBV13 with TRBJ2-1; 8 bases fit TRBD2. Trimming at V came to 5 bases and at J to 2 bases, leaving 5 bases not matched to a gene. CDR1 and CDR2 (germline): PRHDT, FYEKMQ (reference sequence). This CDR3 is 15 amino acids long. The CDR3 protein is CASSPGGATYNEQFF. In DNA, the CDR3 is TGTGCCAGCAGCCCCGGGGGGGCGACCTACAATGAGCAGTTCTTC.

The table lists this clone with a count of one. V and J are TRBV10-3 and TRBJ2-2, with TRBD2 as a possible D gene (6 bases). Germline values: CDR1 ENHRY, CDR2 SYGVKD. The CDR3 length is 14 residues. The V gene lost 6 bases and the J gene lost 1 base, with 9 bases spanning the gap. The CDR3 DNA is TGTGCCATCAGCTCCGGGAGGAACACCGGGGAGCTGTTTTTT. This encodes CAISSGRNTGELFF.

This rearrangement joins TRBV19 to TRBJ1-1; tentatively, D is TRBD1 (6 bases). The CDR3 loop spans 17 amino acids. From germline, CDR1 is LNHDA and CDR2 SQIVND (reference sequence). Trimming stripped 7 bases from V and 5 bases from J, with 26 bases between. In nucleotides, the CDR3 is TGTGCCAGTAACCTCCCCCCGGGACAAGAATGGGGAACTGAAGCTTTCTTT. It codes for CASNLPPGQEWGTEAFF.

The CDR3 sequence is CASSYPGDKKRISYEQYF. The CDR3 DNA sequence: TGTGCCAGCAGCTACCCGGGAGATAAAAAACGAATTTCCTACGAGCAGTACTTC. V and J are TRBV12-1 and TRBJ2-7; the table's TRBD2 call for D was not verified on the DNA. TRBV12-1 has pseudogene status. This CDR3 has 18 residues.

V and J are TRBV11-3 and TRBJ2-6; D remains ambiguous. The ends were cut back, 6 bases at V and 0 bases at J, with 3 bases in the middle. This CDR3 spans 13 amino acids. The germline V gene has CDR1 SGHNT and CDR2 YENEEA. As DNA, the CDR3 is TGTGCCAGCAGAAGCTCTGGGGCCAACGTCCTGACTTTC. Translating gives CASRSSGANVLTF.

The V call is TRBV5-4, the J call TRBJ1-2; tentatively, D is TRBD1 (6 bases). This CDR3 is 16 amino acids long. Germline V gene lookup returns CDR1 SGHNT and CDR2 YYREEE (reference sequence). V lost 4 bases to trimming and J lost 11 bases, with 27 bases between them. The CDR3 DNA reads as TGTGCCAGCAGCCCTGATCTTGCCGGGACAAGGGGAGGGTACACCTTC. Amino acids: CASSPDLAGTRGGYTF. Variable domain in full (rest from reference TRBV5-4 and TRBJ1-2): ETGVTQSPTHLIKTRGQQVTLRCSSQSGHNTVSWYQQALGQGPQFIFQYYREEENGRGNFPPRFSGLQFPNYSSELNVNALELDDSALYLCASSPDLAGTRGGYTFGSGTRLTVV.

The chain combines TRBV5-1 with TRBJ2-2; 11 nucleotides line up with TRBD1. CDR3 length equals 14 residues. V trimming: 4 bases; J trimming: 4 bases; junction bases outside the gene matches: 0. Germline V gene sequence: CDR1 SGHRS, CDR2 YFSETQ. The CDR3 DNA reads as TGCGCCAGCAGCGGACAGGGGGCCACCGGGGAGCTGTTTTTT. It codes for CASSGQGATGELFF.

The rearrangement links TRBV29-1 to TRBJ2-3; maybe TRBD1 (5 bases). V was pared by 8 bases and J by 3 bases, with 18 bases between. The CDR3 spans 14 residues. In germline, CDR1 is SQVTM, CDR2 ANQGSEA. The CDR3 coding sequence is TGCAGCTCAACAACAGGTCAGAGAACAGATACGCAGTATTTT. Amino acid sequence: CSSTTGQRTDTQYF.

The V gene is TRBV28, the J gene TRBJ1-2; possible D gene TRBD1, 6 bases. V was clipped by 7 bases and J by 5 bases, with 20 bases between them. Germline-derived CDR1 and CDR2 are MDHEN and SYDVKM. The CDR3 sequence is 15 residues long. The CDR3, as DNA: TGTGCCAGCACATCAAGCGGGGGGCGCGGGTATGGCTACACCTTC. As protein: CASTSSGGRGYGYTF.